Listed below are T cell receptor beta chains from one sample, sequenced in a study of T-cell reconstitution after alpha-beta-depleted transplantation in children. TCRdb processed the PCR reads anew with MiXCR; each CDR3 protein has one entry. The data contain approximately 500,000 distinct CDR3 sequences, about 10% of them singletons. Specimen: PBMCs, collected before TCRalphabeta/CD19-depleted stem cell transplant. The receptors derive from a child aged 2 to 15 with inherited bone marrow failure, due to receive a stem cell transplant. Each CDR3 is given with its conserved first and last residue. Fields, in order: clone size, D gene, V gene, J gene, CDR3 DNA, CDR3 protein. D genes are given only for firm matches. Some rows mark clone size as missing; the rest say once, few, many or name a class of expanded clone.

>many|-|TRBV20-1|TRBJ2-7
TGCAGTGCCCTAACGGGAGTTGGTGACGAGCAGTACTTC
CSALTGVGDEQYF
>many|-|TRBV7-9|TRBJ2-1
TGTGCCAGCAGCTCCTTTAGCTGGCAGTTCTTC
CASSSFSWQFF
>many|TRBD2|TRBV7-2|TRBJ2-3
TGTGCCAGCAGACCCCCGAATAGCGGGCTTACAGATACGCAGTATTTT
CASRPPNSGLTDTQYF
>many|TRBD2|TRBV20-1|TRBJ2-1
TGCAGTGCTAGAGGAGCGGGAGGTCCCTCCTACAATGAGCAGTTCTTC
CSARGAGGPSYNEQFF
>many|-|TRBV29-1|TRBJ1-4
TGCAGCGAAAGGGGCAATGAAAAACTGTTTTTT
CSERGNEKLFF
>many|-|TRBV27|TRBJ2-5
TGTGCCAGCACCACGGTATTTGGCAGGGGAAGAACCCAGTACTTC
CASTTVFGRGRTQYF
>many|TRBD1|TRBV9|TRBJ1-2
TGTGCCAGCAGCGTAGGGACAGGGCTTAACTATGGCTACACCTTC
CASSVGTGLNYGYTF
>-|TRBD1|TRBV5-5|TRBJ1-5
TGTGCCAGCAGCTTTACAGGGGGTGGGGATCAGCCCCAGCATTTT
CASSFTGGGDQPQHF
>-|TRBD2|TRBV4-1|TRBJ2-1
TGCGCCAGCAGCCAGGGCGGGAGGGCCGGCAATGAGCAGTTCTTC
CASSQGGRAGNEQFF
>many|TRBD1|TRBV4-3|TRBJ2-7
TGCGCCAGCAGCCGGGACAGGGTGGGCGAGCAGTACTTC
CASSRDRVGEQYF
>many|-|TRBV27|TRBJ2-6
TGTGCCAGCAGATTTTGGGACAGGGCCAACGTCCTGACTTTC
CASRFWDRANVLTF
>many|TRBD1|TRBV7-8|TRBJ1-2
TGTGCCAGCAGCCAAGGGACAGGTCGAGCGATAGCCCTAGCTAACTATGGCTACACCTTC
CASSQGTGRAIALANYGYTF
>few|TRBD2|TRBV4-1|TRBJ2-4
TGCGCCAGCAGCCAAGATGCCTTGCCCGGGACTAGGAGCAAAATAGCCAAAAACATTCAGTACTTC
CASSQDALPGTRSKIAKNIQYF
>few|TRBD2|TRBV18|TRBJ2-7
TGTGCCAGCTCACCACCAGGGCTAGCGGCCGTATCCTACGAGCAGTACTTC
CASSPPGLAAVSYEQYF
>many|-|TRBV11-2|TRBJ1-2
TGTGCCAGCAGCTTAGGTCGCGGGTCAGCCTTGGGGAGGGGCTACACCTTC
CASSLGRGSALGRGYTF
>-|TRBD2|TRBV2|TRBJ2-7
TGTGCCAGCAGTAACTTCCGGACTAGCGGGAGGGACGGCTACGAGCAGTACTTC
CASSNFRTSGRDGYEQYF
>many|-|TRBV20-1|TRBJ2-7
TGCAGTGCTAGAGGCCGACAGGTTTCCTACGAGCAGTACTTC
CSARGRQVSYEQYF
>-|-|TRBV6-5|TRBJ2-3
TGTGCCAGCAGTTACGGTAGCCCACACACAGATACGCAGTATTTT
CASSYGSPHTDTQYF
>many|TRBD1|TRBV7-9|TRBJ1-1
TGTGCCAGCAGCGACACAAACAGGGGTGGGGAAGCTTTCTTT
CASSDTNRGGEAFF
>many|-|TRBV29-1|TRBJ2-1
TGCAGCGTTGAAGTTGCTATCTACAATGAGCAGTTCTTC
CSVEVAIYNEQFF
>few|TRBD2|TRBV7-9|TRBJ2-5
TGTGCCAGCAGCTCCTTGGGACTAGCCAAAGAGACCCAGTACTTC
CASSSLGLAKETQYF
>few|-|TRBV4-3|TRBJ2-7
TGCGCCAGCAGCCAAGACCCCGGGGGAGATTACGAGCAGTACTTC
CASSQDPGGDYEQYF
>few|-|TRBV9|TRBJ2-1
TGTGCCAGCAGCCTGCAGACTATCGGTGAGCAGTTCTTC
CASSLQTIGEQFF
>many|-|TRBV10-3|TRBJ2-5
TGTGCCATCAGTGAGGAGCCCATTGGGGCGCGGGAGACCCAGTACTTC
CAISEEPIGARETQYF
>-|-|TRBV4-2|TRBJ1-6
TGTGCCAGCAGCCAAGACCCCGGGACGGATTATAATTCACCCCTCCACTTT
CASSQDPGTDYNSPLHF
>-|TRBD2|TRBV6-4|TRBJ2-1
TGTGCCAGCTCTCGGACTAGAGAGCCCCACAATGAGCAGTTCTTC
CASSRTREPHNEQFF
>few|TRBD1|TRBV20-1|TRBJ2-5
TGCAGTGCTTGGAGCGGACAGGGGGCCCAAGAGACCCAGTACTTC
CSAWSGQGAQETQYF
>many|TRBD1|TRBV27|TRBJ1-1
TGTGCCAGCAGTTTATCCCCGGGGACAGGGGCGTTTGGCACTGAAGCTTTCTTT
CASSLSPGTGAFGTEAFF
>many|-|TRBV20-1|TRBJ2-3
TGCAGTGCTAGAGCGAGCGGACATAGGGCAGATACGCAGTATTTT
CSARASGHRADTQYF
>many|TRBD2|TRBV11-2|TRBJ2-3
TGTGCCAGCAGCCAGGGACTAGCGGGGGATACGCAGTATTTT
CASSQGLAGDTQYF
>many|TRBD2|TRBV4-3|TRBJ2-2
TGCGCCAGCAGCCAAGAAAATTTAGAGCGGGGTACCACCGGGGAGCTGTTTTTT
CASSQENLERGTTGELFF
>few|-|TRBV7-2|TRBJ2-7
TGTGCCAGCAGCATTTTCTCCTACGAGCAGTACTTC
CASSIFSYEQYF
>-|-|TRBV10-3|TRBJ2-1
TGTGCCATCACATCCCGGACTGGGGGGAGCTCCTACAATGAGCAGTTCTTC
CAITSRTGGSSYNEQFF
>many|TRBD2|TRBV5-1|TRBJ2-3
TGCGCCAGCAGCACGGGACTAGCGGGCTACACCACAGATACGCAGTATTTT
CASSTGLAGYTTDTQYF
>many|TRBD1|TRBV7-9|TRBJ2-7
TGTGCCAGCAGCGGACAGGGGGCAGGCTACGAGCAGTACTTC
CASSGQGAGYEQYF
>many|TRBD2|TRBV7-2|TRBJ2-4
TGTGCCAGCAGCCCAGTGGGGACTAGCGGGGTCATAGCCAAAAACATTCAGTACTTC
CASSPVGTSGVIAKNIQYF
>few|TRBD2|TRBV27|TRBJ2-1
TGTGCCAGCAGTTTAACCGGCGGGAGATCCTACAATGAGCAGTTCTTC
CASSLTGGRSYNEQFF
>many|-|TRBV6-5|TRBJ1-3
TGTGCCAGCAGTTACTCGCCAGGGGTGGGAAACACCATATATTTT
CASSYSPGVGNTIYF
>few|TRBD1|TRBV12-3/TRBV12-4|TRBJ1-2
TGTGCCAGCAGTTCGTATGGACAGGGAGGCTATGGCTACACCTTC
CASSSYGQGGYGYTF
>-|TRBD2|TRBV30|TRBJ2-1
TGTGCCTGGTCGGAAGGACTAGCGGCGGGCCATGAGCAGTTCTTC
CAWSEGLAAGHEQFF
>many|-|TRBV7-2|TRBJ1-6
TGTGCCAGCAGCTTAGCTTTGAGGAATACGGATTCACCCCTCCACTTT
CASSLALRNTDSPLHF
>many|TRBD1|TRBV7-9|TRBJ1-1
TGTGCCAGCAGCTTATCTCTCAGGGGGGGTACTGAAGCTTTCTTT
CASSLSLRGGTEAFF
>-|-|TRBV6-2/TRBV6-3|TRBJ1-5
TGTGCCAGCAGCATTACCAGGGCAGCAGTCCTTCGAGGCAATCAGCCCCAGCATTTT
CASSITRAAVLRGNQPQHF
>many|-|TRBV25-1|TRBJ2-5
TGTGCCAGCAGTGAACAGGGGAAAGAGACCCAGTACTTC
CASSEQGKETQYF
>many|TRBD2|TRBV27|TRBJ2-2
TGTGCCAGCAGTTCCCCGGGACTAGCAGTCGCCGGGGAGCTGTTTTTT
CASSSPGLAVAGELFF
>few|TRBD2|TRBV20-1|TRBJ2-2
TGCAGTACCCCGGGACTAGCGGGAAACACCGGGGAGCTGTTTTTT
CSTPGLAGNTGELFF
>many|TRBD1|TRBV4-3|TRBJ2-7
TGCGCCAGCAGCCCATCGACAGGGAACGAGCAGTACTTC
CASSPSTGNEQYF
>-|-|TRBV15|TRBJ2-1
TGTGCCACCAGCAGAGATCGGGCTAGTCCAAATGAGCAGTTCTTC
CATSRDRASPNEQFF
>few|TRBD1|TRBV7-9|TRBJ2-1
TGTGCCAGCACAACTCGACAGGGATCCTACAATGAGCAGTTCTTC
CASTTRQGSYNEQFF
>few|-|TRBV20-1|TRBJ2-5
TGCAGTGCTAGAGTTGGGGAAGGACCGAGCCAAGAGACCCAGTACTTC
CSARVGEGPSQETQYF
>many|TRBD1|TRBV20-1|TRBJ2-7
TGCAGTGCCCCGGGACAGGGGGCGAAGTGGTCCTACGAGCAGTACTTC
CSAPGQGAKWSYEQYF
>many|-|TRBV6-2/TRBV6-3|TRBJ1-5
TGTGCCAGCAGTGTGATGACGTATCAGCCCCAGCATTTT
CASSVMTYQPQHF
>many|-|TRBV9|TRBJ2-7
TGTGCCAGCAGCGTAGTGGGGGCCTCCTACGAGCAGTACTTC
CASSVVGASYEQYF
>many|-|TRBV29-1|TRBJ1-2
TGCAGCGCCATCCAGACGGGCGGTAACTATGGCTACACCTTC
CSAIQTGGNYGYTF
>many|TRBD1|TRBV27|TRBJ2-7
TGTGCCAGCAGTTTATCGGGGACAGGGATCTACGAGCAGTACTTC
CASSLSGTGIYEQYF
>many|-|TRBV27|TRBJ2-2
TGTGCCAGCAGCTTTTCCAACACCGGGGAGCTGTTTTTT
CASSFSNTGELFF
>many|TRBD1|TRBV5-1|TRBJ2-5
TGCGCCAGCAGCCCAGGGGACAGGGACCAAGAGACCCAGTACTTC
CASSPGDRDQETQYF